These 7 T cell receptor beta chains share one sample of origin, sequenced in a study of T cells in Graves' hyperthyroidism and ophthalmopathy. Researchers took RNA transcripts and amplified the TCR beta CDR3 regions from them. During a first-round RT-PCR of the TCR CDR3, the HTBI primer set was used. MiXCR, applied by TCRdb to the multiplex PCR reads, yields one record per CDR3 protein. The sample holds around 540,000 distinct CDR3 sequences, roughly a sixth seen once. Sequencing was performed on blood. These receptors were taken from a woman in her thirties with Graves' ophthalmopathy.

This clonotype showed up many times. The rearrangement uses TRBV4-3 and TRBJ2-7; D could derive from TRBD1 or TRBD2 (5 bases each). Germline lookup yields CDR1 LGHNA and CDR2 YSLEER. Trimming removed 3 bases from V and 0 bases from J, with 12 bases in between. CDR3 length equals 15 residues. This CDR3 reads CASSQNRDHSYEQYF. The CDR3 region has the DNA TGCGCCAGCAGCCAGAACCGGGACCACTCCTACGAGCAGTACTTC.

This clonotype was seen more than once but under ten times. V usage is TRBV6-2 or TRBV6-3 and J usage is TRBJ2-7; D is undetermined. CDR3 length equals 15 residues. Germline CDR1 MNHEY, CDR2 SVGEGT. Deletions cut 7 bases from V and 2 bases from J, with 18 bases between. The CDR3, as DNA: TGTGCCAGCAATTCCCTTGGGGAAAGGACCTACGAGCAGTACTTC. Translating gives CASNSLGERTYEQYF.

The table lists this clonotype with many counts. This CDR3 is CASRVAGNSPLHF. The CDR3 region has the DNA TGTGCCAGCAGGGTCGCGGGAAATTCACCCCTCCACTTT. The chain couples TRBV27 to TRBJ1-6; no definite D call. V gave up 6 bases and J gave up 7 bases, with 10 bases separating them. The CDR3 runs 13 residues. Germline V gene data show CDR1 as MNHEY and CDR2 as SMNVEV (reference sequence).

This clonotype was observed a handful of times. This chain joins TRBV27 and TRBJ1-4, with TRBD1 as a possible D gene (5 bases). Between the trimmed V and J ends, which lost 5 bases and 1 base, there was a span of 11 bases. Per the germline V gene, CDR1 is MNHEY and CDR2 is SMNVEV (reference sequence). CDR3 length: 15 residues. Here the CDR3 DNA reads TGTGCCAGCAGTAGGGGATACGGAACTAATGAAAAACTGTTTTTT. Its translation is CASSRGYGTNEKLFF.

This clonotype was counted many times. The chain is built from TRBV7-9 and TRBJ2-3, with D perhaps matching TRBD1 or TRBD2 (5 bases each). Trimming removed 4 bases at V and 0 bases at J, with 14 bases between. There are 16 residues in the CDR3. CDR1 and CDR2 (germline): SEHNR, FQNEAQ (reference sequence). CDR3 in amino acids: CASSSGPGHSTDTQYF. The CDR3 DNA is TGTGCCAGCAGCTCCGGACCGGGGCACAGCACAGATACGCAGTATTTT.

This clonotype was seen at least ten times. The V gene is TRBV2, the J gene TRBJ2-3; no firm D call. V gave up 1 base and J gave up 8 bases, with 7 bases separating them. The CDR3 consists of 12 residues. Germline lookup yields CDR1 SNHLY and CDR2 FYNNEI. The CDR3: CASSEENSTQYF. For the CDR3, the DNA is TGTGCCAGCAGTGAAGAGAATAGTACGCAGTATTTT.

This clonotype has ten or more counts. The chain employs TRBV5-8 and TRBJ1-2; D ambiguous. Deletions cut 4 bases from V and 1 base from J, with 17 bases between. Germline CDR1 is SGHTS and CDR2 is YDEGEE. The CDR3 is 16 residues long. CDR3 sequence reads: CASSPGRPKNNYGYTF. CDR3 coding DNA: TGTGCCAGCAGCCCTGGGCGGCCAAAAAATAACTATGGCTACACCTTC.